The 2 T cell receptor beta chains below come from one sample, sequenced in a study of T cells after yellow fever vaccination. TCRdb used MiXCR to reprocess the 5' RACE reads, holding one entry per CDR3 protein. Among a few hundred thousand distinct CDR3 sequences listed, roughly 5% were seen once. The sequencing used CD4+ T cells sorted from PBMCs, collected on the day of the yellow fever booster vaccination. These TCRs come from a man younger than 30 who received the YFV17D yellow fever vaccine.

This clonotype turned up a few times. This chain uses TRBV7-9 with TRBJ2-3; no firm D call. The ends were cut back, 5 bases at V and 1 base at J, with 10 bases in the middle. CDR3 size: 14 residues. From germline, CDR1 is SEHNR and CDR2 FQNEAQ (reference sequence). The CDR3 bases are TGTGCCAGCAGCCGATTGGGTGGCACAGATACGCAGTATTTT. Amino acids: CASSRLGGTDTQYF.

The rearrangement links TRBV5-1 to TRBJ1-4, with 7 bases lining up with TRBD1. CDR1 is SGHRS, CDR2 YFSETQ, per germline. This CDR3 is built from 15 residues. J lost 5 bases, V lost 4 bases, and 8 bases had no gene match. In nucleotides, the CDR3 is TGCGCCAGCAGCGACTCGGGACAGCAAAATGAAAAACTGTTTTTT. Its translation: CASSDSGQQNEKLFF.